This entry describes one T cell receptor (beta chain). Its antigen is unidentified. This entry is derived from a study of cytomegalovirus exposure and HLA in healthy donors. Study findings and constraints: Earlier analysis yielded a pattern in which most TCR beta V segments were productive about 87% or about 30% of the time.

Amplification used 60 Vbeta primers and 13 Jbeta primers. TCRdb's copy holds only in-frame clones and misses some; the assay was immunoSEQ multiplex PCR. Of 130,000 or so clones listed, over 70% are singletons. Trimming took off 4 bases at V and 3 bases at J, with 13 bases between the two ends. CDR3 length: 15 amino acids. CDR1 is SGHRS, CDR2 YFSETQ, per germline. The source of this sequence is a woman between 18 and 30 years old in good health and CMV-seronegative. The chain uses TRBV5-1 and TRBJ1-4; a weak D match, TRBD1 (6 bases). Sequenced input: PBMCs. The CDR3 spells CASSAYRAANEKLFF. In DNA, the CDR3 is TGCGCCAGCAGCGCTTACAGGGCGGCTAATGAAAAACTGTTTTTT.